The rows below give T cell receptor beta chains drawn from one sample of a study of early T cells in non-severe SARS-CoV-2 infection. TCRdb used MiXCR to reprocess the 5' RACE reads, holding one entry per CDR3 protein. The repertoire consists of about 80,000 distinct CDR3 sequences, with 5.5% to 7.5% occurring once and the leading ten covering under 10%. Sequences were obtained from whole blood. All receptors come from an adult who was a healthcare worker with PCR-confirmed SARS-CoV-2 infection or an uninfected control (not recorded which). Both conserved end residues are part of each CDR3. The D gene is left open where the match is weak. A row's size may be missing; if present it is once, few, many or a size class.

>TRBD1|TRBJ1-6|TRBV14|few
CASSQRTGQGNSPLHF
TGTGCCAGCAGCCAACGGACTGGACAGGGTAATTCACCCCTCCACTTT
>.|TRBJ2-5|TRBV6-1|few
CASKYGRQETQYF
TGTGCCAGCAAGTACGGGAGACAAGAGACCCAGTACTTC
>.|TRBJ2-2|TRBV5-1|few
CASSLDGADGELFF
TGCGCCAGCAGCTTGGATGGGGCTGACGGGGAGCTGTTTTTT
>TRBD1|TRBJ2-7|TRBV29-1|many
CSASTGTGYGEQYF
TGCAGCGCATCGACCGGGACAGGGTACGGCGAGCAGTACTTC
>TRBD2|TRBJ2-7|TRBV3-1|few
CASSRTGLAGAEQYF
TGTGCCAGCAGCCGGACGGGACTAGCGGGAGCCGAGCAGTACTTC
>.|TRBJ2-7|TRBV7-9|many
CATRRGPNEQYF
TGTGCCACACGCCGGGGCCCCAACGAGCAGTACTTC
>.|TRBJ2-5|TRBV10-3|few
CAISESPSYQETQYF
TGTGCCATCAGTGAGTCGCCTAGCTACCAAGAGACCCAGTACTTC
>TRBD1|TRBJ1-6|TRBV6-6|.
CASRQGDSNSPLHF
TGTGCCAGCAGACAGGGGGACAGTAATTCACCCCTCCACTTT
>.|TRBJ2-5|TRBV29-1|few
CSVEWQQETQYF
TGCAGCGTTGAATGGCAACAAGAGACCCAGTACTTC
>.|TRBJ2-5|TRBV11-2|many
CASSERVGTLQETQYF
TGTGCCAGCAGCGAGCGTGTGGGGACACTTCAAGAGACCCAGTACTTC
>.|TRBJ1-5|TRBV2|few
CASKPTGNQPQHF
TGTGCCAGCAAACCCACAGGGAATCAGCCCCAGCATTTT
>TRBD2|TRBJ2-1|TRBV3-1|.
CASSTGTSDYNEQFF
TGTGCCAGCAGCACCGGGACTAGCGACTACAATGAGCAGTTCTTC
>.|TRBJ1-6|TRBV12-2|few
CASRLAVPRAGTSSYNSPLHF
TGTGCAAGTCGCTTAGCGGTTCCTCGGGCAGGCACGAGCTCCTATAATTCACCCCTCCACTTT
>TRBD1|TRBJ1-3|TRBV9|few
CASSVATGGSGNTIYF
TGTGCCAGCAGCGTAGCTACAGGGGGCTCTGGAAACACCATATATTTT
>.|TRBJ2-3|TRBV20-1|many
CSARVTGSRDKHYTDTQYF
TGCAGTGCTAGAGTCACCGGTAGCAGGGACAAACATTACACAGATACGCAGTATTTT
>TRBD2|TRBJ2-3|TRBV6-2/TRBV6-3|few
CASRVTSGRALRSTDTQYF
TGTGCCAGCAGGGTTACTAGCGGGAGGGCCTTGCGAAGCACAGATACGCAGTATTTT
>TRBD2|TRBJ2-5|TRBV25-1|many
CASRSGTRSVETQYF
TGTGCCAGCAGATCCGGGACTAGAAGTGTTGAGACCCAGTACTTC